This T cell receptor (beta chain) stems from a study of blood T cell repertoires in COVID-19. Study as a whole: The analysed material was cDNA or gDNA that came from T cells, B-cell-depleted T cells, or PBMCs.

Measured with immunoSEQ multiplex PCR; TCRdb has only the in-frame clones, and not every one. Of fewer than 85,000 clones in the sample, less than 90% were seen once. The germline V gene encodes CDR1 SGHRS and CDR2 YFSETQ. The J segment lost 7 bases and the V segment lost 0 bases, leaving 13 bases of the junction unmatched. The CDR3 loop spans 17 amino acids. The clonotype comes from a human donor in a cohort sampled during active COVID-19. The sequenced sample was peripheral blood. The gene calls are TRBV5-1 and TRBJ1-1; 9 positions match TRBD1. CDR3 in amino acids: CASSLALTGGGRNEAFF. Here the CDR3 DNA reads TGCGCCAGCAGCTTGGCCCTCACAGGGGGCGGCCGTAATGAAGCTTTCTTT.